The 5 T cell receptor beta chains presented below share a single source sample, sequenced in a study of tumour-infiltrating T cells in Burkitt lymphoma. Sequencing was performed with immunoSEQ multiplex PCR; in TCRdb, only in-frame clones are kept and a portion is missing. The data contain 46,000 or so clones, 31% of them seen just once; the ten biggest clones take up 2.9%. The sample comprised tumor tissue. The receptors originated from a human donor with Burkitt lymphoma.

V usage is TRBV5-1 and J usage is TRBJ2-7, with D maybe TRBD1 (6 bases). Germline V gives CDR1 SGHRS, CDR2 YFSETQ. The CDR3 consists of 12 residues. V dropped 5 bases and J dropped 3 bases, with 9 bases sitting between them. The CDR3 bases are TGCGCCAGCAGTCCGGGACACTACGAGCAGTACTTC. Amino acid sequence: CASSPGHYEQYF.

V gene TRBV21-1 combines with J gene TRBJ1-2. TRBV21-1 is designated a pseudogene. The CDR3 sequence is 17 residues long. For the CDR3, the DNA is TGTGCCAGCAGCAAATTGTTTATGCCAACTACTAACTATGGCTACACCTTC. Translation: CASSKLFMPTTNYGYTF.

The gene calls are TRBV28 and TRBJ1-2; 8 bases align to TRBD1. Trimming at V came to 4 bases and at J to 8 bases, leaving 6 bases not matched to a gene. Germline V gene lookup returns CDR1 MDHEN and CDR2 SYDVKM. The CDR3 has 13 residues. CDR3 bases: TGTGCCAGCAGTTCCCAGGGGGCGCGGGGCTACACCTTC. This sequence encodes CASSSQGARGYTF.

Concerning this clone: The identical CDR3 is also encoded by other nucleotide sequences in the sample. V and J are TRBV4-1 and TRBJ1-6, with 9 bases that match TRBD1. The CDR3 contains 17 residues. Trimming removed 1 base from V and 2 bases from J; junction bases left unmatched: 3. Germline V gives CDR1 MGHRA, CDR2 YSYEKL. The CDR3 nucleotides are TGCGCCAGCAGCCAAGGGGGACAGGGAACCTATAATTCACCCCTCCACTTT. It codes for CASSQGGQGTYNSPLHF.

This clone showed up just a few times. The chain couples TRBV7-8 to TRBJ2-3, with 10 positions matching TRBD2. The J segment lost 2 bases and the V segment lost 7 bases, leaving 6 bases of the junction unmatched. CDR1 SGHVS and CDR2 FQNEAQ come from the germline V gene. This CDR3 comprises 15 residues. CDR3 in amino acids: CASKEGTSATDTQYF. The CDR3 DNA follows: TGTGCCAGCAAGGAAGGGACTAGCGCCACAGATACGCAGTATTTT.